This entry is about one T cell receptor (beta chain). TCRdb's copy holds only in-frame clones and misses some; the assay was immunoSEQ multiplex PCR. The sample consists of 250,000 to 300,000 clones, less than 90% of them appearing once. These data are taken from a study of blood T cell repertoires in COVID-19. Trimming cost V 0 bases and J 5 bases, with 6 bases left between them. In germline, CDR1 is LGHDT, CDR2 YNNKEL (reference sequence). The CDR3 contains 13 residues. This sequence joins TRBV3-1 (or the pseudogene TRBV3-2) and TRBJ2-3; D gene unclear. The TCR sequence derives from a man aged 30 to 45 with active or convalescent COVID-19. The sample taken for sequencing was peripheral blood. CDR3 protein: CASSQERRDTQYF. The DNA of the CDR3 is TGTGCCAGCAGCCAAGAAAGGAGAGATACGCAGTATTTT.